This T cell receptor (beta chain) was captured by sequencing in a study of cytomegalovirus exposure and HLA in healthy donors. PCR was performed using 60 Vbeta and 13 Jbeta primers. TCRdb's copy holds only in-frame clones and misses some; the assay was immunoSEQ multiplex PCR. The top ten clones hold roughly 3.1% of a sample with fewer than 150,000 clones, about four fifths of them seen once. The TCR was taken from a man aged 25-40 years in good health and CMV-seronegative. Sequencing was done on a sample of PBMCs.

The CDR3 protein is CASSGQSRSYNSPLHF. CDR3 bases: TGTGCCAGCAGCGGACAGAGTCGCTCCTATAATTCACCCCTCCACTTT. The chain joins TRBV9 to TRBJ1-6; D perhaps matches TRBD1 (5 bases). Trimming left V 3 bases short and J 0 bases short, with 10 bases between. Germline CDR1 reads SGDLS; CDR2 reads YYNGEE. The CDR3 spans 16 residues.